Below are 8 T cell receptor beta chains sequenced from a single sample in a study of tissue T cells after allogeneic stem cell transplantation. TCRdb keeps only in-frame clones here, not all; method: immunoSEQ multiplex PCR. The sample consists of about 48,000 clones, nearly 75% of them appearing once. Material: sorted cells pooled from one or two spleens. All receptors come from a pool of C57BL/6 mice in good health.

This clone was seen only a few times. Germline and genes here are mouse. The read finishes 1 residue shy of the CDR3 end, and the germline J gene is used to complete it. J is TRBJ2-7 and V is TRBV20, with TRBD2 matching over 9 bases. The CDR3 loop spans 14 amino acids. After removal of 3 bases from V and 2 bases from J, the junction contained 5 bases not matched to a gene. CDR1 and CDR2 from the germline V gene are GFQATS and STVNSAI. Here the CDR3 reads CGARSGTGTYEQYF. The covered CDR3 bases are TGTGGTGCTAGATCCGGGACTGGGACCTATGAACAGTAC.

Turning to this clone: The listed genes are named as in mouse. The read terminates 1 residue before the CDR3 end, so the remaining end is supplied by the germline J gene. The rearrangement joins TRBV26 to TRBJ2-1; the D gene is possibly TRBD1 (5 bases). V was shortened by 3 bases and J by 0 bases, with 6 bases between the two germline ends. This CDR3 has 14 residues. Germline V gene lookup returns CDR1 KGHPV and CDR2 FQNQEV (reference sequence). CDR3 DNA (partial): TGTGCCAGCAGTCTCGACAGTAACTATGCTGAGCAGTTC. It is translated as CASSLDSNYAEQF. The entire CDR3 protein reads CASSLDSNYAEQFF.

Notes on this clone: Gene names and germline match the mouse. The CDR3 end is not reached by the read, which stops 1 residue before it; the germline J gene fills it in. The chain combines TRBV16 with TRBJ2-1, with D possibly matching TRBD1 (5 bases). CDR3 length: 15 amino acids. Germline lookup yields CDR1 SGHSA and CDR2 FRNQAP. Trimming removed 0 bases from V and 3 bases from J, with 9 bases in between. CDR3 protein: CASSLEAGFYAEQFF. The covered CDR3 bases are TGTGCAAGCAGCTTAGAGGCAGGGTTCTATGCTGAGCAGTTC.

This clone was seen a few times. Gene names are the mouse ones. Read coverage stops 1 residue before the CDR3 terminus; the germline J gene supplies the remainder. The chain couples TRBV15 to TRBJ2-7; 7 bases are a match to TRBD2. J gave up 3 bases and V 4 bases, and 0 bases lay outside the gene matches. This CDR3 is built from 12 residues. The germline V gene encodes CDR1 SGHND and CDR2 FRSKSL. The sequenced CDR3 bases are TGTGCCAGCAGTTGGGGGGGCTATGAACAGTAC. It is translated as CASSWGGYEQY. The entire CDR3 protein is CASSWGGYEQYF.

Comments on this clone: Germline and genes: mouse. The DNA ends 1 residue before the CDR3 does, and the rest of the CDR3 is filled in from the germline J gene. J is TRBJ2-7 and V is TRBV4, with 9 nucleotides matching TRBD1. V dropped 4 bases and J dropped 2; count of bases not matched to a gene: 3. The CDR3 contains 14 residues. The germline CDR1 and CDR2 sequences are LGHDT and YNNKQL (reference sequence). The part of the CDR3 DNA that was read is TGTGCCAGCAGCTTGGGACAGGGCACCTATGAACAGTAC. The encoded protein is CASSLGQGTYEQY. Given in full, the CDR3 is CASSLGQGTYEQYF.

This clone has just one count. These gene names are mouse names. The CDR3 DNA, read in part, is TGTGCCAGCAGTGCCCGCGGGACAGGGAACGAAAGATTATTT. Its protein is CASSARGTGNERLF. The complete CDR3 sequence is CASSARGTGNERLFF. The rearrangement links TRBV13-1 to TRBJ1-4, with 9 bases identical to TRBD1. The sequenced fragment ends 1 residue before the CDR3 boundary, so the rest is inferred from the germline J gene. V shed 3 bases, J shed 5 bases, and the junction held 5 bases outside the gene matches. This CDR3 spans 15 amino acids. Germline CDR1 and CDR2: NSHNY and SYGAGN.

Of note for this clone: Genes and germline are mouse. The CDR3 end falls 1 residue outside the read, so it is completed with the germline J gene. The rearrangement uses TRBV13-2 and TRBJ2-4; weak D call: TRBD1 (6 bases). Germline V gene sequence: CDR1 NNHNN, CDR2 SYGAGS (reference sequence). This CDR3 comprises 12 residues. V shed 6 bases and J shed 4 bases, with 9 bases lying between them. CDR3 DNA, as far as it was read: TGTGCCAGCGAACAGGGAAAAAACACCTTGTAC. Residues: CASEQGKNTLY. In full, the CDR3 is CASEQGKNTLYF.

Concerning this clone: Mouse gene names and germline throughout. The read ends 1 residue shy of where the CDR3 ends; the end is completed using the germline J gene. The rearrangement links TRBV3 to TRBJ2-2, with a weak D call TRBD1 (5 bases). CDR1 SNHLY and CDR2 FYNGKV come from the germline V gene (reference sequence). The V gene lost 3 bases and the J gene lost 4 bases, with 9 bases spanning the gap. This CDR3 spans 14 amino acids. The CDR3 loop is CASSFLGVTGQLYF. The sequenced CDR3 bases are TGTGCCAGCAGCTTTTTAGGGGTCACCGGGCAGCTCTAC.